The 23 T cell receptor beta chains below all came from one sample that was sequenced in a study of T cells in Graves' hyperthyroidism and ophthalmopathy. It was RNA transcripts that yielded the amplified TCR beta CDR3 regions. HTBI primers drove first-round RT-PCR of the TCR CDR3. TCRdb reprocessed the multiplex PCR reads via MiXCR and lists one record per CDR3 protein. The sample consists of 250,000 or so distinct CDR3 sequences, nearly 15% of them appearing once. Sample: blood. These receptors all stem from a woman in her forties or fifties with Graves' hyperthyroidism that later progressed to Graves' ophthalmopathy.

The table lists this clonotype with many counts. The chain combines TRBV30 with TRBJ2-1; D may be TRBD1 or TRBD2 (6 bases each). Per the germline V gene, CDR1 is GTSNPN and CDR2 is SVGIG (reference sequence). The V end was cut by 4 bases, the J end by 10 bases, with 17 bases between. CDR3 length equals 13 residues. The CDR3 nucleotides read TGTGCCTGGACTAGGAGTGAAGGGGGGGAGCAGTTCTTC. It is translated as CAWTRSEGGEQFF.

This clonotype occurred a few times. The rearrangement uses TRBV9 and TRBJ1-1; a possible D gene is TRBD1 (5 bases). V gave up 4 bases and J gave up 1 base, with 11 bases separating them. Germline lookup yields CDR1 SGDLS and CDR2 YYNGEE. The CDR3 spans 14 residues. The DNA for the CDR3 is TGTGCCAGCAGCACGTCAGGGCCGAACACTGAAGCTTTCTTT. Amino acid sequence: CASSTSGPNTEAFF. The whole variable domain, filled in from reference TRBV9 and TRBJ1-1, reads DSGVTQTPKHLITATGQRVTLRCSPRSGDLSVYWYQQSLDQGLQFLIQYYNGEERAKGNILERFSAQQFPDLHSELNLSSLELGDSALYFCASSTSGPNTEAFFGQGTRLTVV.

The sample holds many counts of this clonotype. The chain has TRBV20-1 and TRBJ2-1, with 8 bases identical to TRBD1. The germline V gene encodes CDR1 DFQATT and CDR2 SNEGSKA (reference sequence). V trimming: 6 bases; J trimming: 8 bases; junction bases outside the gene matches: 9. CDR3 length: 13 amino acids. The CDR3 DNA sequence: TGCAGTGCCCCTTGGACAGGGAACGATGAGCAGTTCTTC. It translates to CSAPWTGNDEQFF.

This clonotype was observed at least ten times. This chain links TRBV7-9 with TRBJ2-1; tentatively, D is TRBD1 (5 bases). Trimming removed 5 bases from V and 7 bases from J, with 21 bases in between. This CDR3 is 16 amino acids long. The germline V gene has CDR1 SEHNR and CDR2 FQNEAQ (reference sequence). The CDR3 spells CASSRDSGLYRNEQFF. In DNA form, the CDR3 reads TGTGCCAGCAGCCGAGACAGTGGGCTTTATCGGAATGAGCAGTTCTTC.

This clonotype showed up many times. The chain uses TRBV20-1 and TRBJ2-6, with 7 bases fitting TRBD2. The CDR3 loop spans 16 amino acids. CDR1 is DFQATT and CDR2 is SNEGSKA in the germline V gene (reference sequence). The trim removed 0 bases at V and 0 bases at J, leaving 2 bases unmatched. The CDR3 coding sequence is TGCAGTGCTAGAGATGGGAGGGCCTCTGGGGCCAACGTCCTGACTTTC. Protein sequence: CSARDGRASGANVLTF.

The CDR3, as DNA: TGCAGCGTCGGAGGGACAGGTCGGAATGAGCAGTTCTTC. Its translation is CSVGGTGRNEQFF. This chain uses TRBV29-1 with TRBJ2-1; 8 bases line up with TRBD1. With V trimmed by 6 bases and J by 7 bases, 8 bases remained unmatched. Germline V gene lookup returns CDR1 SQVTM and CDR2 ANQGSEA. CDR3 size: 13 residues.

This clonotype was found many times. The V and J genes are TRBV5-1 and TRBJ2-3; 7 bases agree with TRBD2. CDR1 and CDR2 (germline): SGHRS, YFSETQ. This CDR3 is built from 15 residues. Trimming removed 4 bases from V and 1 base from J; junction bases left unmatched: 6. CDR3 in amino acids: CASSAVAGRTDTQYF. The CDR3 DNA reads TGCGCCAGCAGCGCGGTAGCGGGCCGCACAGATACGCAGTATTTT.

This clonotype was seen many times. CDR3 sequence reads: CASSPIQGVETQYF. The CDR3 nucleotides read TGTGCCAGCAGTCCCATACAGGGAGTAGAGACCCAGTACTTC. The V and J genes are TRBV25-1 and TRBJ2-5; tentative D call: TRBD1 (6 bases). CDR1 MGHDK and CDR2 SYGVNS come from the germline V gene. V lost 5 bases, J lost 4 bases, and 14 bases lay in between. CDR3 size: 14 residues.

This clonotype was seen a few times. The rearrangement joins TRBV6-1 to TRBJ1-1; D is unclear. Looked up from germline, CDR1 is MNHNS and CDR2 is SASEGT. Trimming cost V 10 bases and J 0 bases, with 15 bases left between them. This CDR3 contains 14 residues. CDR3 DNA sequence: TGTGCCACCCGACGGCCAGGTCTGAACACTGAAGCTTTCTTT. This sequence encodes CATRRPGLNTEAFF.

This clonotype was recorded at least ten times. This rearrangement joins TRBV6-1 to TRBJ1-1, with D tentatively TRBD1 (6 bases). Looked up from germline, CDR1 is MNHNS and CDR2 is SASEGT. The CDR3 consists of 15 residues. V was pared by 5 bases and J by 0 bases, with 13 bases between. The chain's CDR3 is CASSRGQLMNTEAFF. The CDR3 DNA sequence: TGTGCCAGCAGTCGAGGACAGCTCATGAACACTGAAGCTTTCTTT.

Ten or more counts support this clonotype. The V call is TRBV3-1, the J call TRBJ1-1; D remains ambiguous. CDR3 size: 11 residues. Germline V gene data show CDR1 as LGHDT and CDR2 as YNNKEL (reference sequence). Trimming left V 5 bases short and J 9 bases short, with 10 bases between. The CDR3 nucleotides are TGTGCCAGCAGCACGGCCAGTAAAGCTTTCTTT. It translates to CASSTASKAFF.

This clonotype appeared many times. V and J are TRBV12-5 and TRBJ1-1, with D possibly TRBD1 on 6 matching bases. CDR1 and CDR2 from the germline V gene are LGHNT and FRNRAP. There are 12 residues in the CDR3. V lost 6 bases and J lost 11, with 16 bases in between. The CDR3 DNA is TGTGCTAGTGGACCCTCAGGGGCGGTGGCTTTCTTT. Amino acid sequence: CASGPSGAVAFF.

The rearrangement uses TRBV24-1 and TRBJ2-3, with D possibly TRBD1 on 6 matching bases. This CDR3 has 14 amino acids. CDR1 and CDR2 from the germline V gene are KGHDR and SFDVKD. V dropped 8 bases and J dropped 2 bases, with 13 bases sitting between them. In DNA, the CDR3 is TGTGCCACCAACCCGGGACATTCCACAGATACGCAGTATTTT. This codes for CATNPGHSTDTQYF.

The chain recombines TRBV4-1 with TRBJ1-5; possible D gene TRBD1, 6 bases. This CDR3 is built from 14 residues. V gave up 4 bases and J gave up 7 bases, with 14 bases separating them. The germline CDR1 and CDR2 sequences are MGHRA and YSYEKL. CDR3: CASSRGGPGQPQHF. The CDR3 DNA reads TGCGCCAGCAGCCGGGGGGGGCCCGGACAGCCCCAGCATTTT.

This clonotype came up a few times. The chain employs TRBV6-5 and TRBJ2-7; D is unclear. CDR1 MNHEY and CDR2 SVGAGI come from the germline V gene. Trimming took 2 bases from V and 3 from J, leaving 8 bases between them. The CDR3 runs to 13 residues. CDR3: CASSYKGYYEQYF. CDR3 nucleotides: TGTGCCAGCAGTTACAAAGGATACTACGAGCAGTACTTC.

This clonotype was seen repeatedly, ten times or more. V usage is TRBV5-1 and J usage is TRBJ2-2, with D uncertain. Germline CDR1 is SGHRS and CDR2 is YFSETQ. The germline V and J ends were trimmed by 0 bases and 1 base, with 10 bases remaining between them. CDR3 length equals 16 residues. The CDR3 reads CASSLGPVRNTGELFF. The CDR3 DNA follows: TGCGCCAGCAGCTTGGGTCCGGTCAGGAACACCGGGGAGCTGTTTTTT.

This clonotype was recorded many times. CDR3 protein: CSARDRGRGTEAFF. In nucleotides, the CDR3 is TGCAGTGCTAGAGATAGGGGGAGGGGCACTGAAGCTTTCTTT. The chain carries TRBV20-1 and TRBJ1-1, with D possibly being TRBD1 (6 bases). CDR1 DFQATT and CDR2 SNEGSKA come from the germline V gene (reference sequence). CDR3 size: 14 residues. V shed 0 bases and J shed 4 bases, with 12 bases lying between them.

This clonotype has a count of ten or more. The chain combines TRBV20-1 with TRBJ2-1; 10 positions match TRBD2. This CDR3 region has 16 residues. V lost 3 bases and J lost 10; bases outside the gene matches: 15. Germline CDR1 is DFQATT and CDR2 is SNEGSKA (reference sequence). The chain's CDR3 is CSARDFFPSGRGEQFF. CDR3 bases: TGCAGTGCTAGGGACTTTTTTCCTAGCGGGAGAGGGGAGCAGTTCTTC.

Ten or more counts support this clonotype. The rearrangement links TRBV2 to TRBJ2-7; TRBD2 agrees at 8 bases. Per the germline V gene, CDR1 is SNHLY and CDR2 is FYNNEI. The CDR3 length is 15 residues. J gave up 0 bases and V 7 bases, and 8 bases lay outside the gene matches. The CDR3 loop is CASTERGTSSYEQYF. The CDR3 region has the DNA TGTGCCAGCACAGAAAGGGGGACTAGCTCCTACGAGCAGTACTTC.

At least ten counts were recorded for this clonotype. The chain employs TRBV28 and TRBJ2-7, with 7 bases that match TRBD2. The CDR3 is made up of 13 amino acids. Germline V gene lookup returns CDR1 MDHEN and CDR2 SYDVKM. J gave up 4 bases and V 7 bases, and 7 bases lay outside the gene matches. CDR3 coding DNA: TGTGCCAGCAATAGGGGAGGGTGGTACGAGCAGTACTTC. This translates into CASNRGGWYEQYF.

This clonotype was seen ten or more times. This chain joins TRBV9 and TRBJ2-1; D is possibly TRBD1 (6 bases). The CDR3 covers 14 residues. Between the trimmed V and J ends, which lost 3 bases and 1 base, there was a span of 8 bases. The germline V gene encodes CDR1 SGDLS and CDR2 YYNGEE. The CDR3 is CASSGDTSYNEQFF. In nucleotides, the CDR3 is TGTGCCAGCAGCGGGGACACATCCTACAATGAGCAGTTCTTC.

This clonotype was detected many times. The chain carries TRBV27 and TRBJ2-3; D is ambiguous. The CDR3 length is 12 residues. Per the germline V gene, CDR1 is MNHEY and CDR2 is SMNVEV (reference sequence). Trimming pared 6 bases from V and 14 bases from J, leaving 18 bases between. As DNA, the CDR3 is TGTGCCAGCAGCCCTGTGGCCTCCATGTGGTATTTT. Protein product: CASSPVASMWYF.

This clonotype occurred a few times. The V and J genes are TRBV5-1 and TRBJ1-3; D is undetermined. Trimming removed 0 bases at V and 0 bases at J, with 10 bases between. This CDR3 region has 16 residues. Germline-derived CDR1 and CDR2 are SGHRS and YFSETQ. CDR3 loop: CASSLDLIVSGNTIYF. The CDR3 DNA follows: TGCGCCAGCAGCTTGGACCTAATAGTCTCTGGAAACACCATATATTTT.